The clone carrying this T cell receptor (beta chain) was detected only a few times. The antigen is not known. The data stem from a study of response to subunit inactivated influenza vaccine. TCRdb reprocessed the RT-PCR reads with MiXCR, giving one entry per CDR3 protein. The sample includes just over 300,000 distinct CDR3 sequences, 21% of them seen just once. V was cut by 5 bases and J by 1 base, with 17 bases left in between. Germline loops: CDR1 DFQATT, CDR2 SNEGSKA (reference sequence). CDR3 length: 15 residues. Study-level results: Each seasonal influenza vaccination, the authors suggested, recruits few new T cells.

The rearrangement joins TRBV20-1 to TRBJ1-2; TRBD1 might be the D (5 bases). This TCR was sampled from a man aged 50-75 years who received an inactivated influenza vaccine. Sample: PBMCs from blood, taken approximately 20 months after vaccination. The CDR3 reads CSAVQFREINYGYTF. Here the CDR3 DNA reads TGCAGTGCTGTACAATTCAGGGAGATTAACTATGGCTACACCTTC.